Following are 2 T cell receptor beta chains from one sample sequenced in a study of blood T cell repertoires in COVID-19. Libraries were prepared by immunoSEQ multiplex PCR; TCRdb keeps only in-frame clonotypes and omits some of them. The table records under 150,000 clones, approximately 90% of them present only once. Sequences were obtained from peripheral blood. The source of these receptors is a woman aged 45 to 65 with acute or convalescent COVID-19.

The gene calls are TRBV7-9 and TRBJ1-5; 7 nucleotides align to TRBD1. The trim removed 6 bases at V and 5 bases at J, leaving 10 bases unmatched. The CDR3 is made up of 15 amino acids. CDR1 is SEHNR, CDR2 FQNEAQ, per germline (reference sequence). CDR3 in amino acids: CASSPPGTADQPQHF. CDR3 nucleotide sequence: TGTGCCAGCAGTCCCCCAGGGACAGCAGATCAGCCCCAGCATTTT.

The gene calls are TRBV28 and TRBJ2-7; tentatively, D is TRBD2 (5 bases). Trimming took off 7 bases at V and 6 bases at J, with 13 bases between the two ends. Germline loops: CDR1 MDHEN, CDR2 SYDVKM. This CDR3 region has 12 residues. The DNA for the CDR3 is TGTGCCAGCATGATTAGCGCTGGCGAGCAGTACTTC. This codes for CASMISAGEQYF. Together with reference TRBV28 and TRBJ2-7, the CDR3 gives the full variable domain: DVKVTQSSRYLVKRTGEKVFLECVQDMDHENMFWYRQDPGLGLRLIYFSYDVKMKEKGDIPEGYSVSREKKERFSLILESASTNQTSMYLCASMISAGEQYFGPGTRLTVT.